These 22 T cell receptor beta chains came from one sample sequenced in a study of Graves' ophthalmopathy and Graves' hyperthyroidism (dated by TCRdb to 2016 to 2019). TCRdb shows the sequencer as Illumina HiSeq 2000. For repertoire sequencing, TCR beta CDR3 regions were amplified from RNA transcripts. The first round was an RT-PCR using HTBI primers with the Qiagen OneStep RT-PCR kit, and this first round was followed by a second-round multiplex PCR, then size selection and purification. TCRdb trimmed public reads at Q25 via fastp, called clones via MiXCR and kept in-frame beta chains. When rows share a CDR3 protein, they turn into one entry using the most common DNA and genes. Here the sample has under 400,000 distinct CDR3 sequences; roughly 16% occur a single time. The ten largest clones represent 9% to 15% of the sample. What was sequenced was peripheral blood. These receptor sequences come from an adult man with Graves' ophthalmopathy.

V gene TRBV27 combines with J gene TRBJ1-2, with 10 bases lining up with TRBD1. Germline CDR1 MNHEY, CDR2 SMNVEV (reference sequence). The CDR3 has 14 amino acids. Germline trimming cut 6 bases from V and 8 bases from J; bases unmatched to any gene: 9. The CDR3 region is CASSPGTGASGYTF. In nucleotides, the CDR3 is TGTGCCAGCAGCCCCGGGACAGGGGCTTCCGGCTACACCTTC.

This clonotype was counted many times. CDR3 coding DNA: TGTGCCAGCAGCTTAGTGGAGCTAGCGGGGTTAGAGACCCAGTACTTC. Its translation: CASSLVELAGLETQYF. This chain links TRBV7-2 with TRBJ2-5; 9 bases map to TRBD2. The V gene end was trimmed by 1 base and the J gene end by 4 bases; junction bases not matched to a gene: 7. The CDR3 has 16 residues. Germline CDR1 is SGHTA and CDR2 is FQGNSA.

V usage is TRBV30 and J usage is TRBJ2-7; 11 bases fit TRBD2. The germline V gene has CDR1 GTSNPN and CDR2 SVGIG (reference sequence). After removal of 5 bases from V and 2 bases from J, the junction contained 2 bases not matched to a gene. The CDR3 consists of 13 residues. DNA for the CDR3: TGTGCCTGGGGGACTAGCGGTCCCTACGAGCAGTACTTC. This codes for CAWGTSGPYEQYF.

The chain has TRBV11-2 and TRBJ2-7, with TRBD2 identical over 7 bases. Germline assignment: CDR1 SGHAT and CDR2 FQNNGV. The CDR3 has 17 residues. The ends lost 0 bases at V and 0 bases at J; junction bases unmatched: 8. For the CDR3, the DNA is TGTGCCAGCAGCTTAGAAGGAGCGGGGAGGCCCTCCTACGAGCAGTACTTC. Protein sequence: CASSLEGAGRPSYEQYF.

This clonotype was seen ten or more times. This rearrangement joins TRBV30 to TRBJ1-5; maybe TRBD1 (5 bases). Trimming cost V 2 bases and J 9 bases, with 14 bases left between them. CDR3 size: 13 residues. Germline V CDR1 and CDR2: GTSNPN, SVGIG (reference sequence). The CDR3 protein is CAWSPQGLLPQHF. The CDR3 nucleotides are TGTGCCTGGAGTCCCCAGGGCCTCCTGCCCCAGCATTTT.

This clonotype was seen ten or more times. The V and J genes are TRBV6-2 or TRBV6-3 and TRBJ2-7, with D hard to call. The length of the CDR3 is 13 residues. CDR1 is MNHEY, CDR2 SVGEGT, per germline. V was trimmed by 8 bases and J by 2 bases, leaving 13 bases between them. The CDR3 loop reads CASRPMGTYEQYF. CDR3 DNA sequence: TGTGCCAGCCGTCCCATGGGGACCTACGAGCAGTACTTC.

This clonotype was seen at least ten times. The genes are TRBV19 and TRBJ1-5; 7 positions match TRBD1. Looked up from germline, CDR1 is LNHDA and CDR2 is SQIVND (reference sequence). The CDR3 contains 17 residues. Trimming at V came to 8 bases and at J to 3 bases, leaving 16 bases not matched to a gene. The CDR3 region has the DNA TGTGCCAGTTCATTTGGTCGGACAGGCGGAATCAATCAGCCCCAGCATTTT. As protein: CASSFGRTGGINQPQHF.

At least ten counts were recorded for this clonotype. The rearrangement uses TRBV4-1 and TRBJ2-7, with D perhaps TRBD2 (6 bases). In germline, CDR1 is MGHRA, CDR2 YSYEKL. This CDR3 is built from 14 residues. V was clipped by 3 bases and J by 4 bases, with 13 bases between them. CDR3 sequence (DNA): TGCGCCAGCAGCCACGCGGGACGGTCGTACGAGCAGTACTTC. Translated, it gives CASSHAGRSYEQYF.

This clonotype was seen many times. The chain is built from TRBV18 and TRBJ1-6, with D possibly matching TRBD1 (5 bases). Per germline, CDR1 KGHSH and CDR2 LQKENI. V was pared by 3 bases and J by 9 bases, with 15 bases between. This CDR3 has 15 residues. The CDR3, as DNA: TGTGCCAGCTCACCCCGAGGGGAATTCGGTTCACCCCTCCACTTT. As protein: CASSPRGEFGSPLHF.

The V call is TRBV28, the J call TRBJ2-7; D remains ambiguous. In germline, CDR1 is MDHEN, CDR2 SYDVKM. This CDR3 is built from 13 residues. The V end was cut by 3 bases, the J end by 3 bases, with 9 bases between. CDR3 nucleotide sequence: TGTGCCAGCAGTTTTCCAGGTTTCTACGAGCAGTACTTC. Protein sequence: CASSFPGFYEQYF.

The gene calls are TRBV6-1 and TRBJ1-1; tentative D call: TRBD1 (5 bases). Per the germline V gene, CDR1 is MNHNS and CDR2 is SASEGT. V was pared by 5 bases and J by 1 base, with 8 bases between. This CDR3 comprises 13 residues. The CDR3 DNA follows: TGTGCCAGCAGTAAAGGGACGAACACTGAAGCTTTCTTT. Amino acids: CASSKGTNTEAFF.

This chain connects TRBV28 to TRBJ1-2; weak D call: TRBD1 (6 bases). The CDR3 runs 12 residues. V was shortened by 8 bases and J by 5 bases, with 12 bases between the two germline ends. The germline V gene has CDR1 MDHEN and CDR2 SYDVKM. CDR3 bases: TGTGCCAGCGGGGGGGCGAGGTATGGCTACACCTTC. Translated: CASGGARYGYTF.

This clonotype was seen ten or more times. The CDR3, as DNA: TGTGCCACCAGCACTGGGGGACAGGGAGTTTCAGCTTTCTTT. It encodes CATSTGGQGVSAFF. This chain connects TRBV15 to TRBJ1-1; 9 nucleotides align to TRBD1. CDR1 is LNHNV and CDR2 is YYDKDF in the germline V gene (reference sequence). The CDR3 is 14 residues long. V lost 4 bases, J lost 10 bases, and 10 bases stayed unmatched.

This clonotype has more than one count but fewer than ten. This chain uses TRBV20-1 with TRBJ2-7; D ambiguous. Between the trimmed V and J ends, which lost 0 bases and 1 base, there was a span of 10 bases. This CDR3 contains 14 residues. Germline-derived CDR1 and CDR2 are DFQATT and SNEGSKA (reference sequence). CDR3 coding DNA: TGCAGTGCTAGAGATAGACGCCAATCCTACGAGCAGTACTTC. Its protein is CSARDRRQSYEQYF.

This clonotype has at least ten counts. V gene TRBV14 combines with J gene TRBJ1-5; 7 bases match TRBD1. The CDR3 consists of 14 residues. Germline CDR1 is SGHDN and CDR2 is FVKESK. Trimming removed 3 bases from V and 6 bases from J; junction bases left unmatched: 5. The CDR3 protein is CASSQTGPGQPQHF. CDR3 sequence (DNA): TGTGCCAGCAGCCAGACAGGGCCCGGTCAGCCCCAGCATTTT.

This clonotype was detected many times. The chain has TRBV2 and TRBJ1-5; weak D call: TRBD1 (6 bases). V shed 2 bases and J shed 6 bases, with 11 bases lying between them. This CDR3 is 14 amino acids long. CDR1 is SNHLY and CDR2 is FYNNEI in the germline V gene. CDR3 sequence (DNA): TGTGCCAGCAGTGAAATTGGGGGCATTCAGCCCCAGCATTTT. Its translation: CASSEIGGIQPQHF.

Many counts were recorded for this clonotype. The genes are TRBV27 and TRBJ1-5; D gene ambiguous. This CDR3 spans 15 amino acids. Germline-derived CDR1 and CDR2 are MNHEY and SMNVEV (reference sequence). Deletions cut 5 bases from V and 7 bases from J, with 18 bases between. This chain's CDR3 is CASSPASAVPQPQHF. The CDR3 DNA reads TGTGCCAGCAGTCCGGCCTCTGCAGTCCCCCAGCCCCAGCATTTT.

CDR3 sequence reads: CASSLGNREKGNSPLHF. The CDR3 DNA reads TGTGCCAGCAGCTTAGGGAACCGGGAGAAGGGGAATTCACCCCTCCACTTT. The chain links TRBV7-2 to TRBJ1-6; D may be TRBD1 (5 bases). Deletions cut 1 base from V and 7 bases from J, with 17 bases between. The CDR3 has 17 residues. Germline V gives CDR1 SGHTA, CDR2 FQGNSA.

This clonotype was found many times. V usage is TRBV11-2 and J usage is TRBJ2-5; D not certain. V lost 0 bases, J lost 5 bases, and 4 bases lay in between. Germline V gene sequence: CDR1 SGHAT, CDR2 FQNNGV. This CDR3 region has 12 residues. The CDR3 sequence is CASSLERETQYF. The CDR3 bases are TGTGCCAGCAGCTTAGAACGGGAGACCCAGTACTTC. Filled out from reference TRBV11-2 and TRBJ2-5, the complete variable domain reads EAGVAQSPRYKIIEKRQSVAFWCNPISGHATLYWYQQILGQGPKLLIQFQNNGVVDDSQLPKDRFSAERLKGVDSTLKIQPAKLEDSAVYLCASSLERETQYFGPGTRLLVL.

Ten or more counts support this clonotype. The genes are TRBV2 and TRBJ1-2; possible D gene TRBD1, 6 bases. V lost 3 bases to trimming and J lost 7 bases, with 12 bases between them. The CDR3 is made up of 13 amino acids. From germline, CDR1 is SNHLY and CDR2 FYNNEI. The CDR3 DNA follows: TGTGCCAGCAGTGAGGACAGAGGTCGTGGCTACACCTTC. Its translation is CASSEDRGRGYTF. Complete variable domain (other parts from reference TRBV2 and TRBJ1-2): EPEVTQTPSHQVTQMGQEVILRCVPISNHLYFYWYRQILGQKVEFLVSFYNNEISEKSEIFDDQFSVERPDGSNFTLKIRSTKLEDSAMYFCASSEDRGRGYTFGSGTRLTVV.

With respect to this clonotype: A junction boundary mismatches the germline segment, possibly from a read error. The J gene is TRBJ2-7, the V gene TRBV7-8; 7 bases map to TRBD2. Germline V CDR1 and CDR2: SGHVS, FQNEAQ. This CDR3 has 16 residues. The CDR3 nucleotides are TGCGCCAGCAGCTTATACCCTCAGCGGGGCATCTACGAGCAGTACTTC. It codes for CASSLYPQRGIYEQYF. Based on the CDR3 plus reference TRBV7-8 and TRBJ2-7, the full variable domain is GAGVSQSPRYKVAKRGQDVALRCDPISGHVSLFWYQQALGQGPEFLTYFQNEAQLDKSGLPSDRFFAERPEGSVSTLKIQRTQQEDSAVYLCASSLYPQRGIYEQYFGPGTRLTVT.

This clonotype has at least ten counts. V usage is TRBV5-1 and J usage is TRBJ2-7, with D possibly being TRBD2 (6 bases). Germline CDR1 reads SGHRS; CDR2 reads YFSETQ. The CDR3 contains 14 residues. V lost 4 bases and J lost 5, with 16 bases in between. The CDR3 coding sequence is TGCGCCAGCAGCCGGAGACAAACTAGCCACGAGCAGTACTTC. It codes for CASSRRQTSHEQYF.